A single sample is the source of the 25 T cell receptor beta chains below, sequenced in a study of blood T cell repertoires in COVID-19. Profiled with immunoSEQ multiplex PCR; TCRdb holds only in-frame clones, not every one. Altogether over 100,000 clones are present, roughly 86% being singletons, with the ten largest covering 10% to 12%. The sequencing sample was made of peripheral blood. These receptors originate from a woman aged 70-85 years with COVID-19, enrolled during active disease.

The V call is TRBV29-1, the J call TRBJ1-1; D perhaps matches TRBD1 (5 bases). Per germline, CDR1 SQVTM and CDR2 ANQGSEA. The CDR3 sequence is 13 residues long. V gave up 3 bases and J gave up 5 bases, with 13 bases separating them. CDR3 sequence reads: CSVDHGAGTEAFF. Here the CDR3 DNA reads TGCAGCGTTGATCATGGGGCTGGAACTGAAGCTTTCTTT.

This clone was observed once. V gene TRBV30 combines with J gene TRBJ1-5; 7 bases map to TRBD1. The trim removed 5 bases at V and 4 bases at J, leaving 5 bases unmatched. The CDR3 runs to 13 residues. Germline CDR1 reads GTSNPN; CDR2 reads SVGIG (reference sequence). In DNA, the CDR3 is TGTGCCTGGGCCCGGGACAGAAATCAGCCCCAGCATTTT. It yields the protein CAWARDRNQPQHF.

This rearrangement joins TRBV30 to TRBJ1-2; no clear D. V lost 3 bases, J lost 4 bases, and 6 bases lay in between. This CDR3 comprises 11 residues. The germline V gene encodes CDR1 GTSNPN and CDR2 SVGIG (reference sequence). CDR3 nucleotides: TGTGCCTGGAGACAGTTCTATGGCTACACCTTC. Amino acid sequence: CAWRQFYGYTF. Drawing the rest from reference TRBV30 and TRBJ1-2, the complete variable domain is SQTIHQWPATLVQPVGSPLSLECTVEGTSNPNLYWYRQAAGRGLQLLFYSVGIGQISSEVPQNLSASRPQDRQFILSSKKLLLSDSGFYLCAWRQFYGYTFGSGTRLTVV.

For the CDR3, the DNA is TGTGCCACTGGGACTCGGGGGGAGCTGTTTTTT. Residues: CATGTRGELFF. V and J are TRBV6-5 and TRBJ2-2; TRBD2 is a possible D gene (6 bases). Trimming left V 10 bases short and J 8 bases short, with 11 bases between. Looked up from germline, CDR1 is MNHEY and CDR2 is SVGAGI. The CDR3 consists of 11 residues.

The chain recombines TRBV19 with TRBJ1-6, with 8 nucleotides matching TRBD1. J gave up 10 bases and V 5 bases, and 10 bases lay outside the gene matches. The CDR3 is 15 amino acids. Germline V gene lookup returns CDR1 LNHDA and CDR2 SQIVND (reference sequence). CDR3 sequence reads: CASSPLDRDESPLHF. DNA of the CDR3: TGTGCCAGTAGTCCGCTGGACAGGGATGAATCACCCCTCCACTTT.

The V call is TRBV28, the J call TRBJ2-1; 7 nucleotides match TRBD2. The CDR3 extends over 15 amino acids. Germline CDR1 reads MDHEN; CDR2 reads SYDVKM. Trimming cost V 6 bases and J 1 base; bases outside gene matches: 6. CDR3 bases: TGTGCCAGCAGCCCCCCTAGCGGATCCTACAATGAGCAGTTCTTC. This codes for CASSPPSGSYNEQFF.

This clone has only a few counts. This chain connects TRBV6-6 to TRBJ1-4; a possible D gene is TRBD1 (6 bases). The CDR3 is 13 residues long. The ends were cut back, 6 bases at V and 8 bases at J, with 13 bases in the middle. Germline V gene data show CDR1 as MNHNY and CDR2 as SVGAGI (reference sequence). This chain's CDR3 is CASSLRGPEKLFF. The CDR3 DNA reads TGTGCCAGCAGCCTCAGGGGCCCCGAAAAACTGTTTTTT.

The DNA of the CDR3 is TGCGCCAGCAGCTTAAACGTCGGCGGGAATAATTCACCCCTCCACTTT. It is translated as CASSLNVGGNNSPLHF. The chain employs TRBV5-1 and TRBJ1-6; D uncertain. The V and J ends lost 2 bases and 5 bases respectively, with 14 bases between them. The CDR3 covers 16 residues. CDR1 is SGHRS and CDR2 is YFSETQ in the germline V gene. Full variable domain (rest looked up from reference TRBV5-1 and TRBJ1-6): KAGVTQTPRYLIKTRGQQVTLSCSPISGHRSVSWYQQTPGQGLQFLFEYFSETQRNKGNFPGRFSGRQFSNSRSEMNVSTLELGDSALYLCASSLNVGGNNSPLHFGNGTRLTVT.

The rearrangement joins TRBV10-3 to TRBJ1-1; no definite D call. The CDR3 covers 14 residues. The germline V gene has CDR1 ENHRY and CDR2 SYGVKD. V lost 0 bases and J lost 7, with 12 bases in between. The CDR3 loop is CAISESAGFYEAFF. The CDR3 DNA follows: TGTGCCATCAGTGAGTCGGCGGGATTCTATGAAGCTTTCTTT.

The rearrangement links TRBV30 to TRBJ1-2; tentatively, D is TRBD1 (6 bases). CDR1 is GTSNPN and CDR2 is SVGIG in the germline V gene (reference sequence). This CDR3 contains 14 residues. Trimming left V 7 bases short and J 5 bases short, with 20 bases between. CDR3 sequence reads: CAFRLGGAGYGYTF. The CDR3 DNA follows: TGTGCCTTCCGGTTAGGGGGGGCTGGATATGGCTACACCTTC.

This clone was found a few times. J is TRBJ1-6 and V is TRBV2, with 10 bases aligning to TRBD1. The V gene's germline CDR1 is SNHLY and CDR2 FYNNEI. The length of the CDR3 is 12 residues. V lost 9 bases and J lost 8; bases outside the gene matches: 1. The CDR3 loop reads CASGTGDSPLHF. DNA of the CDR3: TGTGCCAGTGGGACAGGGGATTCACCCCTCCACTTT.

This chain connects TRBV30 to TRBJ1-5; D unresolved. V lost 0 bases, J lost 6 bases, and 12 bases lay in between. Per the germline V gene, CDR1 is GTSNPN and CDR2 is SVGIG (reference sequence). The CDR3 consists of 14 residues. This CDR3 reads CAWSVNAAGQPQHF. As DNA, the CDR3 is TGTGCCTGGAGTGTAAATGCAGCGGGTCAGCCCCAGCATTTT.

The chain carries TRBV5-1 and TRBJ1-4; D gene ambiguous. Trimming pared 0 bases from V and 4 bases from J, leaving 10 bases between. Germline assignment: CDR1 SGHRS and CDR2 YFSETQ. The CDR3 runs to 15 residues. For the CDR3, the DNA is TGCGCCAGCAGCTTGGGGAGCGTAGATAATGAAAAACTGTTTTTT. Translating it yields CASSLGSVDNEKLFF.

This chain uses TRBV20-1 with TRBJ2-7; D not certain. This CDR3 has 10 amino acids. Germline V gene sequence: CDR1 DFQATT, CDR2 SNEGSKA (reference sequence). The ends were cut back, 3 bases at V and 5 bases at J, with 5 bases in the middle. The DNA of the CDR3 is TGCAGTGCTAGTCATCACGAGCAGTACTTC. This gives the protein CSASHHEQYF.

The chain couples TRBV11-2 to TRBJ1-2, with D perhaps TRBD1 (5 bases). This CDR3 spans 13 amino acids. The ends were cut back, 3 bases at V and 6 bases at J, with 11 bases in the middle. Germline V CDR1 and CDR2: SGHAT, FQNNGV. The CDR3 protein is CASSFGGINGYTF. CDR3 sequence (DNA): TGTGCCAGCAGCTTCGGGGGGATCAATGGCTACACCTTC.

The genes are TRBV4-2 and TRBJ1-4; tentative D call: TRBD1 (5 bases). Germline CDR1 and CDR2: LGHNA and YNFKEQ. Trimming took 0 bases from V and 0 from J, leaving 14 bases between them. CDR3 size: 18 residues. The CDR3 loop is CASSQDSGRVPTNEKLFF. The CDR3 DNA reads TGTGCCAGCAGCCAAGATTCGGGCAGGGTCCCAACTAATGAAAAACTGTTTTTT.

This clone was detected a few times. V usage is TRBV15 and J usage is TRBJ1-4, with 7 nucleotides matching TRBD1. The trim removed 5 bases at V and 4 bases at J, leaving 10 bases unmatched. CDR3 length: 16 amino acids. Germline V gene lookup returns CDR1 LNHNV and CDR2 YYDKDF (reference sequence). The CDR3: CATSRRRQGGNEKLFF. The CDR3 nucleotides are TGTGCCACCAGCCGTCGTCGACAGGGAGGTAATGAAAAACTGTTTTTT. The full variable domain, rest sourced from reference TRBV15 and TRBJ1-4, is DAMVIQNPRYQVTQFGKPVTLSCSQTLNHNVMYWYQQKSSQAPKLLFHYYDKDFNNEADTPDNFQSRRPNTSFCFLDIRSPGLGDTAMYLCATSRRRQGGNEKLFFGSGTQLSVL.

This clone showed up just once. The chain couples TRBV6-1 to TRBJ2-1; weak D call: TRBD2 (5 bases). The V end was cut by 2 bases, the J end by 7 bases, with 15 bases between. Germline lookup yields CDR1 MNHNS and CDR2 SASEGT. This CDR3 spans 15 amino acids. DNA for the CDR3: TGTGCCAGCAGTGAAAATAGCGTGGGGTTAAATGAGCAGTTCTTC. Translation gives CASSENSVGLNEQFF.

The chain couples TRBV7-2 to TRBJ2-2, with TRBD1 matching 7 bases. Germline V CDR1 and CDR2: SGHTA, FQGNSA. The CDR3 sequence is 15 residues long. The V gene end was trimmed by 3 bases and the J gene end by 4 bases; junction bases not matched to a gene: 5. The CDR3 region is CASSFDRATTGELFF. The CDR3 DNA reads TGTGCCAGCAGCTTCGACAGGGCTACCACCGGGGAGCTGTTTTTT.

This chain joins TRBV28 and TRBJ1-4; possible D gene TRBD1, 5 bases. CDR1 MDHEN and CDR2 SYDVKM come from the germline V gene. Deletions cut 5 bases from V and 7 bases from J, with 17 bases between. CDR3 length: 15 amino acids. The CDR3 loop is CASSPGQLLPEKLFF. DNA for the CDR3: TGTGCCAGCAGTCCCGGACAACTACTGCCTGAAAAACTGTTTTTT.

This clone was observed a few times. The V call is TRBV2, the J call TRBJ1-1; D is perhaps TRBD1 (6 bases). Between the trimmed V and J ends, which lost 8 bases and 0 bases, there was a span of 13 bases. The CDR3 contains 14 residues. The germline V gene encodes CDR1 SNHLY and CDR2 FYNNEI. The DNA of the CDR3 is TGTGCCAGCCGTACAGGGTACATGAACACTGAAGCTTTCTTT. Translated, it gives CASRTGYMNTEAFF. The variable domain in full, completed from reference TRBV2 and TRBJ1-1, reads EPEVTQTPSHQVTQMGQEVILRCVPISNHLYFYWYRQILGQKVEFLVSFYNNEISEKSEIFDDQFSVERPDGSNFTLKIRSTKLEDSAMYFCASRTGYMNTEAFFGQGTRLTVV.

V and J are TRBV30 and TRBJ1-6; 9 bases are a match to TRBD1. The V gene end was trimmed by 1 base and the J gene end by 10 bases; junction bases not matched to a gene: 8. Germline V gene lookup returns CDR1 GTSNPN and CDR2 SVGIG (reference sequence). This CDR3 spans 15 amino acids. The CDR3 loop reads CAWSEGGTGRSPLHF. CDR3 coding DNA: TGTGCCTGGAGTGAAGGGGGGACAGGGCGGTCACCCCTCCACTTT.

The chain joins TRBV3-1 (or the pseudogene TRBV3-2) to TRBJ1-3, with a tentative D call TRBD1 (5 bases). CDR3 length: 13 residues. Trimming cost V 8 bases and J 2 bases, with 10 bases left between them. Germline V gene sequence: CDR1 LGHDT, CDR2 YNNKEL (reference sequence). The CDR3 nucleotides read TGTGCCAGCGGAGGGGTAGCTGGAAACACCATATATTTT. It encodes CASGGVAGNTIYF.

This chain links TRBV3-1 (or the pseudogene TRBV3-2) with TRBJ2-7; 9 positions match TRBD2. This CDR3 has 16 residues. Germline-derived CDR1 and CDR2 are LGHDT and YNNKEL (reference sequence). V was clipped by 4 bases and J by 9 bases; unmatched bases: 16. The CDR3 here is CASSLQGVGGGAWQYF. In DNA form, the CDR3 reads TGTGCCAGCAGCCTCCAGGGAGTTGGCGGGGGGGCTTGGCAGTACTTC.

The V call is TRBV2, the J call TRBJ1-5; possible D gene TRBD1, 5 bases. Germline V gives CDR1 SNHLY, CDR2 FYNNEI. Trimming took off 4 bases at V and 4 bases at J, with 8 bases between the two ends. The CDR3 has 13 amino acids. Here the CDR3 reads CASSGQSNQPQHF. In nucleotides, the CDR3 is TGTGCCAGCAGTGGACAGAGTAATCAGCCCCAGCATTTT.